This TCR beta chain was sequenced during a study of cytomegalovirus exposure and HLA in healthy donors (dated by TCRdb to 2016 to 2017). About the investigation overall: An earlier analysis of several hundred of the donors reported approximately 300 Gb of sequence data and 117 million unique TCR beta sequences obtained from about 180 million T cells. An early release that covered more than 550 HLA-typed donors contained approximately 320 gigabases of sequencing data and roughly 84 million unique TCR sequences. Of the roughly 420 genotyped donors, over 80% were placed in the genetic ancestry cluster associated with self-reported Caucasian donors. The aim of the study was to test whether cataloging public T cell receptors could identify signatures of past pathogen exposure. The study profiled the T cell repertoires of hundreds of subjects by immunosequencing and related them to cytomegalovirus serostatus. Besides the first cohort of around 670 subjects, a separate validation cohort made up of over 100 different subjects was used. To predict cytomegalovirus infection status, the study combined high-throughput TCR immunosequencing, statistical association of individual TCRs with disease status, and machine learning. A later analysis re-examined previously published TCR beta repertoires from hundreds of donors and added high-resolution HLA genotyping to investigate patterns of TCR occurrence. Rather than drawing on any new phenotypic data, the later analysis identified candidate immune exposures from TCR beta sequences and the way those sequences occurred across donors. To decide whether each TCR beta V gene segment behaved as functional or pseudogenic, an earlier analysis of fewer than 750 of the donors relied on high-throughput TCR beta sequencing. Donor age, sex, ethnicity and CMV serostatus were collected together with the repertoire data. Genome-wide SNP genotypes for about 65% of the roughly 670 donors were used in a later genetic analysis, which treated that subset as a discovery cohort. All discovery cohort repertoires had been generated on a single sequencing platform. HLA typing included class I and class II loci at four-digit resolution. Typing coverage differed by locus: A, B, C, DRB1 and DQB1 were typed in roughly 620-630 donors, DQA1 in about 510, DPA1 in some 600, and DPB1 in 450 to 480. Several DR-DQ haplotypes were handled as single units for association and clustering because linkage in the cohort was strong. Among around 400 genotyped donors of the cohort, an average of around 240,000 unique TCR beta nucleotide sequences was sequenced per donor, of which about 18% were non-productive. What the study reported, not specific to this receptor: According to the authors, the approach could potentially be generalized to other disease states and immunological phenotypes. When HLA alleles, especially DR and DQ, strongly co-occurred, TCR associations were difficult to assign to individual alleles. V-gene and J-gene trimming of TCR beta chains was associated with a missense DCLRE1C variant in a later genetic analysis, and the association was replicated in an independent cohort. A total of 150 to 200 TCR beta chains were listed by the study as associated with cytomegalovirus. Broadly in line with IMGT annotations, most TCR beta V segments showed up in productive rearrangements about 90% or about 30% of the time in an earlier analysis of several hundred of the donors. Presence/absence analyses assumed roughly uniform sequencing depth across donors, an assumption that may not hold. A further reported finding was that TCR beta sequences accurately predicted the HLA-A and HLA-B alleles for most subjects in the first cohort. Immune exposure information for the cohort was limited to CMV serostatus. Some IMGT-functional V segments, including TRBV6-2 and TRBV6-3, could not be distinguished by the 87-base-pair reads and were therefore excluded. Because some donors lacked HLA typing at each locus, the association tests relied only on the typed subset. A cluster of highly shared sequence variants was judged likely to represent a technical artifact of the sequencing pipeline. A later analysis associated 15,000 or so TCR beta sequences with specific HLA alleles at a false discovery rate of 0.05. The classifier was reported to diagnose cytomegalovirus status with high specificity and sensitivity in both the original cohort and the validation cohort. In a later analysis, the rate of TCR association differed among HLA loci, with DRB1 alleles having the most associated TCRs and HLA-C alleles having the fewest. In this cohort, only TCR beta chains were sequenced, and detectable features were limited by the absence of alpha or paired-chain data. A few of the identified cytomegalovirus-associated TCR beta chains were confirmed in vitro to be specific for cytomegalovirus antigens. Most TCR sequences were seen in very few donors, while some public TCRs were found in many individuals. A later genetic analysis reported fewer N-insertions in productive TCRs among donors in an Asian-associated ancestry cluster than the roughly 620-donor mean. Because counts were too low, seventeen rarely observed V segments, including chromosome 9 orphons, were left out of the earlier analysis of over 550 of the donors. Compared with equally common non-associated chains, HLA-associated TCR beta chains in a later analysis were more clonally expanded and had lower generation probabilities. According to a later analysis, parvovirus B19, influenza, CMV and Epstein-Barr virus appeared linked to several top co-occurrence clusters. According to a later analysis, most CMV-associated TCR beta chains appeared to be HLA-restricted, and the HLA associations seemed to be driven largely by CMV exposure. Correlated functional status among segregating V segments might reflect linkage disequilibrium, but an unknown experimental factor could not be ruled out.

In total, approximately 610 healthy bone marrow donors made up the cohort. At the time of sampling, every cohort member was nominally healthy, though immune exposures that went unrecorded were likely present. The donor tested CMV seronegative, placing the donor among the roughly 400 seronegative members of the cohort. A peripheral blood sample was collected from each donor, and TCR beta sequencing was performed on peripheral blood mononuclear cells. The Qiagen DNeasy Blood Extraction Kit was used to extract genomic DNA from the blood cell samples. From its cysteine to its phenylalanine, the CDR3 spans 16 amino acids. Only the CDR3 part of the read is kept: 48 bases, read in frame from the first base. As encoded in the germline V gene, CDR1 is SNHLY while CDR2 is FYNNEI. V and J lose 6 bases and 8 bases, and a span of 22 bases separates them. Library generation was performed with the immunoSEQ multiplex PCR assay. The multiplex PCR relied on a mix of 60 forward primers for TCR Vbeta segments and 13 reverse primers for TCR Jbeta segments. The CDR3 region of rearranged TCR beta genes was amplified from genomic DNA by a multiplex PCR assay. The Illumina HiSeq System was used to sequence the amplified TCR beta libraries as 87-base-pair reads. The paper's data handling went like this. Across the 600 to 700 repertoires, a later analysis counted 80 million or so unique TCR beta chains, 9 million to 14 million of which were shared by at least two donors. Raw reads were error-corrected and collapsed into unique sequences by a nearest-neighbor algorithm in which closely related sequences were merged to remove PCR and sequencing errors. V, D and J gene segments were assigned by aligning CDR3 sequences to IMGT reference sequences. For a sequence to be retained, a match of at least six nucleotides was required to both a V gene segment and a J gene segment. A rearrangement counted as productive if the CDR3 had no stop codons and remained in frame with V and J, and every other rearrangement counted as non-productive. Following IMGT convention, CDR3 was defined as the stretch from the second conserved V-encoded cysteine to the conserved J-encoded phenylalanine. The earlier analysis of about 610 of the donors excluded sequences that lacked an unambiguous match to a single V gene segment. In an earlier analysis of more than 500 of the donors, a V segment was called functional when productive rearrangements were above 56.7%, and segregating when the standard deviation between donors exceeded 5%. A statistical classification framework was built for diagnosing cytomegalovirus status from the catalog of TCR beta chain sequences. V and J gene assignment, in a later analysis, came from comparing TCR nucleotide sequences with IMGT/GENE-DB human TR gene sequences. A later analysis assigned CDR3 sequences and most-parsimonious VDJ recombination scenarios with the TCRdist pipeline. In a later analysis, every TCR beta chain was defined by the combination of its CDR3 amino acid sequence and its V-gene family, and reads without a unique V-gene family were dropped. In a later analysis, approximately 640 highly shared, low-generation-probability nucleotide sequences were removed to address suspected cross-contamination and a sequencing artifact. For each public chain, a later analysis derived a clonal expansion index from normalized ranks of inferred template counts within each repertoire. In a later analysis, generation probabilities were computed with a VDJ recombination model fitted to out-of-frame rearrangements, and the resulting probabilities were checked against IGoR. Hypergeometric tests were used in a later analysis to score TCR-TCR, TCR-HLA and TCR-CMV co-occurrence, with a repertoire-size bias correction applied to the TCR pairs. In a later analysis, false discovery rates were estimated by permuting HLA or CMV assignments 20 times. In a later analysis, co-occurring TCRs were grouped with DBSCAN, and TCRdist sequence similarity was added when clustering was performed within HLA-allele-positive subsets. For co-occurrence clustering, repertoires with fewer than 30,000 or more than 120,000 public chains were excluded, along with roughly 5 repertoires with anomalous nucleotide sharing. In its TCRdb copy, this immuneACCESS table keeps in-frame sequences only and misses some clones. Where compared with another copy, unresolved V genes explain less than half of these, and the others have no known cause. V and J calls and clone size are copied from that table; D and trimming were computed from the DNA. This sample has about 160,000 clones in its table, and about 71% of those were observed once. 2.8% of the sample is in the top ten clones.

Remarks on this clone: No antigen is known for it. There are no base qualities to consult, and no much larger clone falls within one base.

The TCR comes from a woman between 25 and 40 years old in good health and CMV-seronegative. This chain is built from TRBV2 and TRBJ1-4; the D gene is unclear. The sequenced sample was PBMCs. The CDR3 protein: CASRRTPRGGKEKLFF. The DNA is TGTGCCAGCAGACGAACCCCTCGGGGAGGGAAGGAAAAACTGTTTTTT.